The 7 T cell receptor beta chains in this list originate from one sample, sequenced in a study of cytomegalovirus exposure and HLA in healthy donors. The PCR employed 60 Vbeta primers together with 13 Jbeta primers. Data came from immunoSEQ multiplex PCR; TCRdb stores just in-frame clones and leaves some out. The table shows more than 95,000 clones, with 60% to 80% occurring only once. The sample was PBMCs. All receptors derive from a woman aged 50 to 65 in good health and CMV-seronegative.

DNA of the CDR3: TGTGCCAGCAGTTACCGACAATCCTACGAGCAGTACTTC. Protein: CASSYRQSYEQYF. The chain is built from TRBV6-5 and TRBJ2-7; D uncertain. Germline loops: CDR1 MNHEY, CDR2 SVGAGI. CDR3 size: 13 residues. The ends were cut back, 2 bases at V and 1 base at J, with 6 bases in the middle.

This rearrangement joins TRBV27 to TRBJ1-2; possible D gene TRBD1, 5 bases. The CDR3 runs to 15 residues. V was clipped by 6 bases and J by 0 bases, with 14 bases between them. CDR1 MNHEY and CDR2 SMNVEV come from the germline V gene (reference sequence). The CDR3 is CASRGPGGTNYGYTF. The CDR3 DNA sequence: TGTGCCAGCAGGGGGCCGGGCGGGACTAACTATGGCTACACCTTC.

J is TRBJ1-1 and V is TRBV5-8, with 9 positions matching TRBD1. This CDR3 spans 15 amino acids. Germline trimming cut 6 bases from V and 0 bases from J; bases unmatched to any gene: 6. CDR1 and CDR2 from the germline V gene are SGHTS and YDEGEE. As DNA, the CDR3 is TGTGCCAGCATTAAAGACAGGGGGATGAACACTGAAGCTTTCTTT. It codes for CASIKDRGMNTEAFF.

The chain employs TRBV5-1 and TRBJ1-1; possible D gene TRBD1, 6 bases. This CDR3 contains 16 residues. V was pared by 4 bases and J by 0 bases, with 16 bases between. The germline V gene has CDR1 SGHRS and CDR2 YFSETQ. Here the CDR3 reads CASSPLWTAMNTEAFF. For the CDR3, the DNA is TGCGCCAGCAGCCCCCTATGGACAGCTATGAACACTGAAGCTTTCTTT.

This chain joins TRBV27 and TRBJ2-1, with 12 nucleotides matching TRBD2. The germline V gene encodes CDR1 MNHEY and CDR2 SMNVEV (reference sequence). This CDR3 has 16 residues. Losses at the gene ends were 5 bases for V and 7 bases for J; bases not matched to a gene: 9. CDR3: CASSMMLAGGRNEQFF. The CDR3 coding sequence is TGTGCCAGCAGTATGATGCTAGCGGGAGGGAGGAATGAGCAGTTCTTC.

For the CDR3, the DNA is TGTGCCAGCAGCGATGTGGGGGGTATGAATAATTCACCCCTCCACTTT. Translated: CASSDVGGMNNSPLHF. The V gene is TRBV7-2, the J gene TRBJ1-6; a possible D gene is TRBD1 (5 bases). Per germline, CDR1 SGHTA and CDR2 FQGNSA. The CDR3 totals 16 residues. The germline V and J ends were trimmed by 5 bases and 5 bases, with 16 bases remaining between them.

The genes are TRBV10-3 and TRBJ1-1, with TRBD1 identical over 10 bases. The ends lost 10 bases at V and 6 bases at J; junction bases unmatched: 5. CDR1 ENHRY and CDR2 SYGVKD come from the germline V gene. The length of the CDR3 is 12 residues. The CDR3 sequence is CASTGTGAEAFF. In nucleotides, the CDR3 is TGTGCCAGCACCGGGACAGGGGCTGAAGCTTTCTTT.